The present entry profiles one TCR beta chain with its context. Its antigen remains unknown. This sample is drawn from a study of response to subunit inactivated influenza vaccine. Study results and caveats: Only a handful of new T cells, the authors suggested, are recruited with each seasonal influenza vaccination.

TCRdb reprocessed the RT-PCR reads via MiXCR and lists one record per CDR3 protein. The table records fewer than 250,000 distinct CDR3 sequences, around an eighth of them present only once. Trimming took 3 bases from V and 7 from J, leaving 10 bases between them. The CDR3 totals 13 residues. The chain carries TRBV12-3 or TRBV12-4 and TRBJ2-1; D might be TRBD1 or TRBD2, each matching 5 bases. The sample in question was CD8+ T cells sorted from PBMCs, obtained approximately 5 days after vaccination. The sequence came from a man aged 45-65 years who received an inactivated influenza vaccine. The CDR3 reads CASSFGAANEQFF. The DNA of the CDR3 is TGTGCCAGCAGTTTCGGGGCGGCAAATGAGCAGTTCTTC.